Below, 20 T cell receptor beta chains from the same sample are listed, as sequenced in a study of somatic mutations in cytotoxic T cells in rheumatoid arthritis. The assay was immunoSEQ multiplex PCR, and TCRdb's table has in-frame clones only and misses some. The repertoire holds under 20,000 clones, with less than 85% as singletons. What was sequenced was CD8+ T cells sorted from blood. The receptors originated from a woman aged 40 to 50 with rheumatoid arthritis.

The chain joins TRBV27 to TRBJ2-7; D might be TRBD2 (6 bases). Deletions cut 7 bases from V and 5 bases from J, with 18 bases between. The CDR3 contains 14 residues. CDR1 and CDR2 from the germline V gene are MNHEY and SMNVEV (reference sequence). The CDR3 here is CASTTDYGGNEQYF. CDR3 DNA sequence: TGTGCCAGCACAACGGACTATGGGGGAAACGAGCAGTACTTC.

This clone was seen just once. The chain employs TRBV29-1 and TRBJ2-7; TRBD2 is a possible D gene (5 bases). CDR3 length: 12 residues. Between the trimmed V and J ends, which lost 4 bases and 2 bases, there was a span of 9 bases. The germline gives CDR1 SQVTM, CDR2 ANQGSEA. The CDR3 spells CSVVWEPYEQYF. The CDR3, as DNA: TGCAGCGTTGTGTGGGAGCCCTACGAGCAGTACTTC.

The chain is built from TRBV11-3 and TRBJ2-5; perhaps TRBD2 as D (5 bases). Germline V gene data show CDR1 as SGHNT and CDR2 as YENEEA. V gave up 7 bases and J gave up 3 bases, with 12 bases separating them. The CDR3 contains 13 residues. DNA for the CDR3: TGTGCCAGCAAGGCGAGGGCTGAAGAGACCCAGTACTTC. Protein sequence: CASKARAEETQYF.

The chain carries TRBV6-1 and TRBJ1-4; weak D call: TRBD1 (5 bases). With 4 bases removed from V and 7 bases from J, the gap between germline ends came to 13 bases. The CDR3 runs to 14 residues. Germline V gene data show CDR1 as MNHNS and CDR2 as SASEGT. The CDR3 DNA sequence: TGTGCCAGCAGTGGGGGCAGGGAAACTGAAAAACTGTTTTTT. Amino acids: CASSGGRETEKLFF.

V and J are TRBV2 and TRBJ2-5; possible D gene TRBD2, 6 bases. Germline V gene sequence: CDR1 SNHLY, CDR2 FYNNEI. Trimming removed 8 bases at V and 6 bases at J, with 13 bases between. The CDR3 length is 12 residues. The CDR3 sequence is CASAGGEKTQYF. The CDR3 coding sequence is TGTGCCAGCGCCGGGGGTGAGAAGACCCAGTACTTC.

V is TRBV4-1 and J is TRBJ2-7; D unclear. This CDR3 has 15 residues. Trimming took 0 bases from V and 1 from J, leaving 10 bases between them. Germline V CDR1 and CDR2: MGHRA, YSYEKL. The CDR3 here is CASSQDKDLSYEQYF. In nucleotides, the CDR3 is TGCGCCAGCAGCCAAGATAAAGATCTATCCTACGAGCAGTACTTC.

The J gene is TRBJ2-2, the V gene TRBV6-1, with 7 bases aligning to TRBD2. V was pared by 0 bases and J by 6 bases, with 10 bases of the junction left unmatched. Germline V gene sequence: CDR1 MNHNS, CDR2 SASEGT. CDR3 length: 17 amino acids. The CDR3, as DNA: TGTGCCAGCAGTGAAGCGGTCTATGCGCGGGAGTCCGGGGAGCTGTTTTTT. It encodes CASSEAVYARESGELFF.

A few counts support this clone. The chain carries TRBV30 and TRBJ2-7; TRBD1 is a possible D gene (6 bases). The germline CDR1 and CDR2 sequences are GTSNPN and SVGIG (reference sequence). V was pared by 0 bases and J by 5 bases, with 17 bases between. This CDR3 contains 15 residues. The CDR3 spells CAWSVSITGTNEQYF. The CDR3 nucleotides read TGTGCCTGGAGTGTATCAATAACAGGGACAAACGAGCAGTACTTC.

The V and J genes are TRBV7-6 and TRBJ1-1; D not resolved. Germline CDR1 SGHVS, CDR2 FNYEAQ. The V end was cut by 3 bases, the J end by 2 bases, with 7 bases between. The CDR3 is 13 residues long. CDR3 residues: CASSLSSNTEAFF. CDR3 nucleotide sequence: TGTGCCAGCAGCTTGTCCAGTAACACTGAAGCTTTCTTT.

The chain is built from TRBV30 and TRBJ2-7; possibly TRBD2 for D (6 bases). CDR3 length: 13 amino acids. Germline lookup yields CDR1 GTSNPN and CDR2 SVGIG (reference sequence). Trimming stripped 6 bases from V and 2 bases from J, with 14 bases between. The CDR3, as DNA: TGTGCCTGTACGGGAGCGATAACCTACGAGCAGTACTTC. It translates to CACTGAITYEQYF. Looking up the rest from reference TRBV30 and TRBJ2-7 gives the full variable domain: SQTIHQWPATLVQPVGSPLSLECTVEGTSNPNLYWYRQAAGRGLQLLFYSVGIGQISSEVPQNLSASRPQDRQFILSSKKLLLSDSGFYLCACTGAITYEQYFGPGTRLTVT.

The J gene is TRBJ2-7, the V gene TRBV6-1; 8 bases agree with TRBD1. The CDR3 has 12 residues. V was pared by 4 bases and J by 6 bases, with 2 bases of the junction left unmatched. Germline V gene lookup returns CDR1 MNHNS and CDR2 SASEGT. The CDR3, as DNA: TGTGCCAGCAGTGGGGGGACAGGCGAGCAGTACTTC. It is translated as CASSGGTGEQYF.

This CDR3 is CASSQWGQGKGYSGNTIYF. CDR3 DNA sequence: TGCGCCAGCAGCCAGTGGGGACAGGGGAAAGGCTACTCTGGAAACACCATATATTTT. The chain has TRBV4-1 and TRBJ1-3; 10 bases agree with TRBD1. V was clipped by 3 bases and J by 0 bases; unmatched bases: 11. This CDR3 contains 19 residues. CDR1 MGHRA and CDR2 YSYEKL come from the germline V gene.

Only a few counts were recorded for this clone. V gene TRBV7-8 combines with J gene TRBJ2-2; D is perhaps TRBD1 (5 bases). Germline CDR1 reads SGHVS; CDR2 reads FQNEAQ. The CDR3 covers 13 residues. Trimming pared 4 bases from V and 4 bases from J, leaving 7 bases between. The CDR3 is CASSSRGTGELFF. The CDR3 nucleotides read TGTGCCAGCAGCTCTAGGGGCACCGGGGAGCTGTTTTTT.

The chain recombines TRBV9 with TRBJ2-3; possibly TRBD1 for D (5 bases). CDR1 SGDLS and CDR2 YYNGEE come from the germline V gene. With 0 bases removed from V and 0 bases from J, the gap between germline ends came to 5 bases. This CDR3 is built from 14 residues. CDR3 DNA sequence: TGTGCCAGCAGCGTAGAGGGGAGCACAGATACGCAGTATTTT. Residues: CASSVEGSTDTQYF.

This chain links TRBV18 with TRBJ2-5; D is unresolved. The CDR3 covers 13 residues. Deletions cut 1 base from V and 4 bases from J, with 7 bases between. Per germline, CDR1 KGHSH and CDR2 LQKENI. Here the CDR3 DNA reads TGTGCCAGCTCACCACTGGTGGCAGAGACCCAGTACTTC. This gives the protein CASSPLVAETQYF.

V is TRBV13 and J is TRBJ2-7; weak D call: TRBD1 (6 bases). Germline CDR1 reads PRHDT; CDR2 reads FYEKMQ (reference sequence). CDR3 length: 15 residues. V was clipped by 0 bases and J by 1 base, with 10 bases between them. The CDR3 sequence is CASSLGDRESYEQYF. Written as DNA, the CDR3 is TGTGCCAGCAGCTTAGGGGACAGAGAGTCCTACGAGCAGTACTTC.

V and J are TRBV7-8 and TRBJ1-1, with D possibly TRBD1 on 5 matching bases. The CDR3 contains 15 residues. The V gene's germline CDR1 is SGHVS and CDR2 FQNEAQ. The V end was cut by 0 bases, the J end by 1 base, with 9 bases between. As DNA, the CDR3 is TGTGCCAGCAGCTTAGCTGGGGGGACGAACACTGAAGCTTTCTTT. Encoded protein: CASSLAGGTNTEAFF.

This clone was recorded once. The genes are TRBV19 and TRBJ1-5; 7 bases match TRBD1. The junction had 5 bases not matched to a gene; V was cut back by 4 bases and J by 2 bases. This CDR3 region has 15 residues. Germline CDR1 and CDR2: LNHDA and SQIVND (reference sequence). The CDR3 region has the DNA TGTGCCAGTAGTACCGACAGGGAGGGCAATCAGCCCCAGCATTTT. Amino acids: CASSTDREGNQPQHF. Variable domain in full (rest from reference TRBV19 and TRBJ1-5): DGGITQSPKYLFRKEGQNVTLSCEQNLNHDAMYWYRQDPGQGLRLIYYSQIVNDFQKGDIAEGYSVSREKKESFPLTVTSAQKNPTAFYLCASSTDREGNQPQHFGDGTRLSIL.

The V gene is TRBV6-1, the J gene TRBJ1-1; D is perhaps TRBD1 (6 bases). Between the trimmed V and J ends, which lost 3 bases and 0 bases, there was a span of 11 bases. CDR3 size: 15 residues. CDR1 is MNHNS, CDR2 SASEGT, per germline. Here the CDR3 reads CASSEGAGMNTEAFF. CDR3 DNA sequence: TGTGCCAGCAGTGAGGGGGCGGGCATGAACACTGAAGCTTTCTTT.

The V call is TRBV5-1, the J call TRBJ2-2; D is possibly TRBD2 (5 bases). The V end was cut by 3 bases, the J end by 0 bases, with 18 bases between. CDR1 is SGHRS, CDR2 YFSETQ, per germline. CDR3 length: 18 residues. CDR3 coding DNA: TGCGCCAGCAGCTATGGGTTCCGCCGGGATTCGAACACCGGGGAGCTGTTTTTT. Amino acids: CASSYGFRRDSNTGELFF.